The T cell receptor (beta chain) under discussion was sequenced for a study of CXCR3-negative and CXCR3-positive naive CD8 T cells. Considering frequency, this clonotype is medium-sized (0.01 to 0.1%). Its antigen is still unknown. Sorts performed in triplicate captured 300,000 to 350,000 cells each from every CD8+ T cell subset. Naive CD8+ T cells showed a CD45RO-CCR7+CD27+CD95- phenotype. Libraries were UMI-labeled 5' RACE TRB cDNA. From its re-call of the 5' RACE reads, TCRdb lists each CDR3 protein once, without DNA. This table lists approximately 3,100 distinct CDR3 sequences. Overall study results and limits: Memory cells diverged, while naive CXCR3-positive and CXCR3-negative cells had similar TRBV-TRBJ usage. CXCR3-negative naive cells had less hydrophobic TRB CDR3s than did CXCR3-positive naive cells. High diversity, comparable across both naive subsets, contrasted with much lower diversity in memory CD8+ cells.

The TCR sequence derives from a human donor in good health. Some clones in this sample may be carry-over from other donors' samples. Sequenced input: naive CXCR3+ CD8+ T cells from blood. Subset noted: CD45RO-CCR7+CD27+CD95- naive CD8+ T cells expressing CXCR3 (TNR3+).

CDR3 protein: CASNRGGNTEAFF. This chain joins TRBV7-8 and TRBJ1-1; TCRdb's D gene call, TRBD1, goes unchecked for lack of DNA. CDR3 length: 13 residues. Germline V CDR1 and CDR2: SGHVS, FQNEAQ.